What follows are 29 T cell receptor beta chains derived from one specimen sequenced in a study of cytomegalovirus exposure and HLA in healthy donors (dated by TCRdb to the late 2010s). The library was produced with the immunoSEQ multiplex PCR assay. A mixture of 60 forward primers for TCR Vbeta segments and 13 reverse primers for TCR Jbeta segments was used in the multiplex PCR. TCRdb carries this immuneACCESS record with in-frame sequences only. Its versions omit some clonotypes, under half of them owing to an unresolved V gene in the studies checked, with the rest unexplained. The sample yields approximately 140,000 clones; roughly 84% were counted once. Of the sample, roughly 1.7% is held by the ten largest clones. The specimen was PBMCs. Source of these receptors: a boy under 18 in good health and CMV-seronegative.

The CDR3 DNA follows: TGCGCCAGCAGCCAAGATGGGGGGTACGGATCCTACGAGCAGTACTTC. Protein: CASSQDGGYGSYEQYF. This rearrangement joins TRBV4-3 to TRBJ2-7; a possible D gene is TRBD2 (6 bases). The V end lost 0 bases, the J end lost 1 base, and 13 bases lay between the germline ends. CDR3 size: 16 residues. The germline CDR1 and CDR2 sequences are LGHNA and YSLEER.

This clone turned up a few times. This chain connects TRBV5-6 to TRBJ1-2; 8 nucleotides line up with TRBD1. With 4 bases clipped from V and 2 bases from J, the junction kept 4 bases outside the gene matches. The CDR3 is made up of 14 amino acids. The germline CDR1 and CDR2 sequences are SGHDT and YYEEEE. DNA for the CDR3: TGTGCCAGCAGCGGAGGACAGGGAAACTATGGCTACACCTTC. It yields the protein CASSGGQGNYGYTF.

This chain joins TRBV5-1 and TRBJ1-6; 7 bases map to TRBD1. The CDR3 is 14 residues long. Trimming at V came to 4 bases and at J to 7 bases, leaving 5 bases not matched to a gene. Germline CDR1 and CDR2: SGHRS and YFSETQ. The CDR3 reads CASSPGQENSPLHF. CDR3 nucleotide sequence: TGCGCCAGCAGCCCTGGACAGGAAAATTCACCCCTCCACTTT.

This CDR3 is CASSDSGNTGELFF. The CDR3 nucleotides are TGTGCCAGCAGTGACTCCGGGAACACCGGGGAGCTGTTTTTT. This rearrangement joins TRBV6-4 to TRBJ2-2, with no clear D. Trimming cost V 0 bases and J 1 base, with 3 bases left between them. The CDR3 is 14 residues long. Germline CDR1 and CDR2: MRHNA and SNTAGT.

The chain employs TRBV14 and TRBJ1-1, with a tentative D call TRBD1 (6 bases). The CDR3 covers 15 residues. The germline V and J ends were trimmed by 1 base and 8 bases, with 17 bases remaining between them. Germline V gene data show CDR1 as SGHDN and CDR2 as FVKESK. The CDR3 spells CASSQGKNRVSEAFF. CDR3 in DNA: TGTGCCAGCAGCCAAGGGAAAAACAGGGTTAGCGAAGCTTTCTTT.

The chain joins TRBV19 to TRBJ2-7, with a weak D call TRBD1 (6 bases). V was shortened by 7 bases and J by 3 bases, with 13 bases between the two germline ends. The CDR3 has 13 amino acids. The germline V gene has CDR1 LNHDA and CDR2 SQIVND (reference sequence). The CDR3 DNA reads TGTGCCAGTACCAAGACAGGAGTCTACGAGCAGTACTTC. Residues: CASTKTGVYEQYF.

Here the CDR3 reads CASSPETGRTEAFF. CDR3 DNA: TGTGCCAGCTCACCAGAGACAGGCCGCACTGAAGCTTTCTTT. This chain uses TRBV18 with TRBJ1-1; maybe TRBD1 (6 bases). The germline V gene encodes CDR1 KGHSH and CDR2 LQKENI. V gave up 2 bases and J gave up 4 bases, with 11 bases separating them. The CDR3 sequence is 14 residues long. Full variable domain (missing parts from reference TRBV18 and TRBJ1-1): NAGVMQNPRHLVRRRGQEARLRCSPMKGHSHVYWYRQLPEEGLKFMVYLQKENIIDESGMPKERFSAEFPKEGPSILRIQQVVRGDSAAYFCASSPETGRTEAFFGQGTRLTVV.

The chain joins TRBV15 to TRBJ2-7; 8 bases line up with TRBD1. The CDR3 has 14 amino acids. The germline V gene has CDR1 LNHNV and CDR2 YYDKDF (reference sequence). J lost 2 bases, V lost 3 bases, and 3 bases had no gene match. The CDR3 loop reads CATSSGTGTYEQYF. The DNA for the CDR3 is TGTGCCACCAGCAGCGGGACAGGAACCTACGAGCAGTACTTC.

V gene TRBV7-2 combines with J gene TRBJ2-7; D perhaps matches TRBD2 (6 bases). V was clipped by 2 bases and J by 3 bases, with 14 bases between them. The CDR3 loop spans 15 amino acids. Germline V gives CDR1 SGHTA, CDR2 FQGNSA. This CDR3 reads CASSLLDRTNYEQYF. In DNA, the CDR3 is TGTGCCAGCAGCTTATTGGATCGGACTAACTACGAGCAGTACTTC.

The chain couples TRBV13 to TRBJ2-7, with 11 bases identical to TRBD2. The CDR3 is made up of 15 amino acids. Germline trimming cut 5 bases from V and 3 bases from J; bases unmatched to any gene: 6. Germline V lookup: CDR1 PRHDT, CDR2 FYEKMQ (reference sequence). The CDR3 spells CASSPSGTSGYEQYF. The CDR3 region has the DNA TGTGCCAGCAGCCCCTCCGGGACTAGCGGCTACGAGCAGTACTTC. The full variable domain, completed using reference TRBV13 and TRBJ2-7, is AAGVIQSPRHLIKEKRETATLKCYPIPRHDTVYWYQQGPGQDPQFLISFYEKMQSDKGSIPDRFSAQQFSDYHSELNMSSLELGDSALYFCASSPSGTSGYEQYFGPGTRLTVT.

J is TRBJ1-2 and V is TRBV2; no clear D. The CDR3 spans 15 residues. Trimming took off 1 base at V and 7 bases at J, with 16 bases between the two ends. Germline lookup yields CDR1 SNHLY and CDR2 FYNNEI. The CDR3 sequence is CASSEGPPGLAGYTF. The CDR3 DNA reads TGTGCCAGCAGTGAAGGGCCTCCAGGACTAGCTGGCTACACCTTC.

V gene TRBV11-2 combines with J gene TRBJ2-2; a possible D gene is TRBD1 (6 bases). V lost 4 bases to trimming and J lost 7 bases, with 10 bases between them. Germline CDR1 SGHAT, CDR2 FQNNGV. The CDR3 loop spans 13 amino acids. CDR3 region: CASSSQGGGELFF. CDR3 in DNA: TGTGCCAGCAGCTCACAGGGCGGCGGGGAGCTGTTTTTT.

The V call is TRBV18, the J call TRBJ2-3; D may be TRBD2 (6 bases). Trimming took 5 bases from V and 0 from J, leaving 12 bases between them. CDR1 and CDR2 (germline): KGHSH, LQKENI. The CDR3 has 15 residues. The CDR3, as DNA: TGTGCCAGCTCATCGACTAGTGGGAGCACAGATACGCAGTATTTT. Amino acid sequence: CASSSTSGSTDTQYF.

J is TRBJ2-1 and V is TRBV4-1, with TRBD2 matching over 13 bases. CDR1 and CDR2 from the germline V gene are MGHRA and YSYEKL. V trimming: 0 bases; J trimming: 7 bases; junction bases outside the gene matches: 3. The CDR3 totals 16 residues. The CDR3 nucleotides read TGCGCCAGCAGCCAAGAAGAGACTAGCGGGAGGAATGAGCAGTTCTTC. It translates to CASSQEETSGRNEQFF.

This chain links TRBV19 with TRBJ2-6; 7 nucleotides agree with TRBD1. The CDR3 contains 16 residues. Germline trimming cut 6 bases from V and 3 bases from J; bases unmatched to any gene: 8. Germline-derived CDR1 and CDR2 are LNHDA and SQIVND (reference sequence). The CDR3 spells CASRQTGMSGANVLTF. For the CDR3, the DNA is TGTGCCAGTAGGCAGACAGGGATGAGTGGGGCCAACGTCCTGACTTTC.

The V call is TRBV5-4, the J call TRBJ2-1; the match to TRBD1 covers 9 bases. The CDR3 loop spans 15 amino acids. V was clipped by 3 bases and J by 2 bases; unmatched bases: 3. Looked up from germline, CDR1 is SGHNT and CDR2 is YYREEE (reference sequence). The CDR3: CASSSTGGTYNEQFF. The CDR3 coding sequence is TGTGCCAGCAGCTCGACAGGGGGTACCTACAATGAGCAGTTCTTC.

The rearrangement uses TRBV29-1 and TRBJ2-7; D gene ambiguous. V lost 6 bases and J 0 bases, leaving 6 bases between the germline ends. Germline CDR1 and CDR2: SQVTM and ANQGSEA. This CDR3 is 11 amino acids long. The CDR3 sequence: CSVTHSYEQYF. In nucleotides, the CDR3 is TGCAGCGTGACACACTCCTACGAGCAGTACTTC.

J is TRBJ2-6 and V is TRBV30, with TRBD2 matching 7 bases. Germline lookup yields CDR1 GTSNPN and CDR2 SVGIG (reference sequence). CDR3 size: 15 residues. Losses at the gene ends were 0 bases for V and 1 base for J; bases not matched to a gene: 0. Here the CDR3 DNA reads TGTGCCTGGAGTGTCGGGGGGTCTGGGGCCAACGTCCTGACTTTC. This gives the protein CAWSVGGSGANVLTF.

The sample holds one count of this clone. The chain links TRBV19 to TRBJ1-4, with 7 bases fitting TRBD1. V was clipped by 5 bases and J by 7 bases; unmatched bases: 10. Germline loops: CDR1 LNHDA, CDR2 SQIVND (reference sequence). This CDR3 comprises 15 residues. CDR3 loop: CASSVRDRGTEKLFF. The CDR3 DNA is TGTGCCAGTAGTGTCCGGGACAGAGGCACTGAAAAACTGTTTTTT.

The V gene is TRBV9, the J gene TRBJ2-2, with TRBD2 matching 8 bases. The V gene end was trimmed by 4 bases and the J gene end by 2 bases; junction bases not matched to a gene: 13. The CDR3 length is 18 residues. Looked up from germline, CDR1 is SGDLS and CDR2 is YYNGEE. CDR3 sequence reads: CASSPTGSGSANTGELFF. CDR3 sequence (DNA): TGTGCCAGCAGCCCCACGGGGAGCGGGAGTGCTAACACCGGGGAGCTGTTTTTT.

V and J are TRBV5-1 and TRBJ2-2; perhaps TRBD1 as D (5 bases). The V end was cut by 0 bases, the J end by 6 bases, with 15 bases between. CDR1 is SGHRS, CDR2 YFSETQ, per germline. The CDR3 runs to 16 residues. CDR3 sequence: CASSLAVWQGAGELFF. The CDR3 DNA reads TGCGCCAGCAGCTTGGCCGTCTGGCAGGGCGCCGGGGAGCTGTTTTTT.

The gene calls are TRBV6-5 and TRBJ2-2, with TRBD2 matching over 9 bases. CDR1 is MNHEY, CDR2 SVGAGI, per germline. CDR3 length equals 15 residues. The trim removed 8 bases at V and 4 bases at J, leaving 8 bases unmatched. The DNA of the CDR3 is TGTGCCAGCTCGCCTGGCGGGAGGGCCACCGGGGAGCTGTTTTTT. This translates into CASSPGGRATGELFF.

V gene TRBV7-2 combines with J gene TRBJ2-3; 7 bases fit TRBD2. The ends lost 5 bases at V and 0 bases at J; junction bases unmatched: 8. The CDR3 has 16 amino acids. Germline V gene lookup returns CDR1 SGHTA and CDR2 FQGNSA. CDR3 amino acids: CASSLQRGASTDTQYF. The CDR3 nucleotides read TGTGCCAGCAGCCTTCAGCGGGGAGCTAGCACAGATACGCAGTATTTT. Drawing the rest from reference TRBV7-2 and TRBJ2-3, the complete variable domain is GAGVSQSPSNKVTEKGKDVELRCDPISGHTALYWYRQSLGQGLEFLIYFQGNSAPDKSGLPSDRFSAERTGGSVSTLTIQRTQQEDSAVYLCASSLQRGASTDTQYFGPGTRLTVL.

Notes on this clone: The junction differs from germline at one of its ends, possibly a read error. This rearrangement joins TRBV7-7 to TRBJ2-1, with a possible D match to TRBD1 (6 bases). The germline gives CDR1 SSHAT, CDR2 FNYEAQ (reference sequence). There are 14 residues in the CDR3. CDR3: CASSKDRYYNEQFF. CDR3 bases: TGTGCTAGCAGCAAAGACAGGTACTACAATGAGCAGTTCTTC.

The CDR3 sequence: CASRYETGGDGYTF. CDR3 DNA: TGCGCCAGCAGATATGAGACAGGGGGCGATGGCTACACCTTC. V is TRBV5-1 and J is TRBJ1-2; TRBD1 agrees at 10 bases. The CDR3 length is 14 residues. Unmatched junction bases numbered 7, after V lost 5 bases and J lost 6 bases. CDR1 is SGHRS and CDR2 is YFSETQ in the germline V gene.

This clone was picked up a small number of times. The genes are TRBV6-4 and TRBJ2-3, with TRBD2 matching 9 bases. With 2 bases clipped from V and 6 bases from J, the junction kept 3 bases outside the gene matches. This CDR3 comprises 14 residues. Germline lookup yields CDR1 MRHNA and CDR2 SNTAGT. CDR3 region: CASSDGGGADTQYF. The CDR3 nucleotides read TGTGCCAGCAGTGACGGCGGGGGGGCGGATACGCAGTATTTT.

This sequence joins TRBV7-9 and TRBJ1-2; D is perhaps TRBD1 (6 bases). Germline assignment: CDR1 SEHNR and CDR2 FQNEAQ (reference sequence). There are 16 residues in the CDR3. The germline V and J ends were trimmed by 5 bases and 4 bases, with 20 bases remaining between them. For the CDR3, the DNA is TGTGCCAGCAGCACCCCGGTGGCAGGGGCGGGCTATGGCTACACCTTC. It is translated as CASSTPVAGAGYGYTF.

The chain combines TRBV10-3 with TRBJ2-3; 7 bases map to TRBD2. Losses at the gene ends were 10 bases for V and 2 bases for J; bases not matched to a gene: 6. The germline V gene encodes CDR1 ENHRY and CDR2 SYGVKD. CDR3 size: 13 residues. CDR3 DNA sequence: TGTGCCACCGAAGGACTAGACACAGATACGCAGTATTTT. It translates to CATEGLDTDTQYF.

The chain links TRBV5-6 to TRBJ1-4, with 10 bases identical to TRBD1. The CDR3 has 15 residues. The germline V gene encodes CDR1 SGHDT and CDR2 YYEEEE. V lost 2 bases to trimming and J lost 5 bases; unmatched junction nucleotides: 3. CDR3 coding DNA: TGTGCCAGCAGCTTAACGGGACAGGGGAATGAAAAACTGTTTTTT. This codes for CASSLTGQGNEKLFF.